This T cell receptor (beta chain) was obtained from a study of tumor and adjacent non-tumor tissue in lung cancer. A modified ARM-PCR protocol with three rounds of nested PCR amplified TCRbeta. TCRdb re-analysed the multiplex PCR reads in MiXCR, keeping a single row per CDR3 protein. The table has around 200,000 distinct CDR3 sequences, 71% seen once. No cell sorting was done before RNA was extracted from the tissue. The CDR3 covers 15 residues. Germline-derived CDR1 and CDR2 are MNHNS and SASEGT. Concerning this clonotype: One end of the junction varies from germline; a read error may be responsible.

Sequencing input: lung tumor tissue. The chain links TRBV6-1 to TRBJ2-1, with 8 positions matching TRBD2. The receptor's source is a man aged 55 to 70 with non-small cell lung cancer. CDR3 region: CASSEDSGLGHEQFF. The CDR3, as DNA: TGTGCCAGCAGCGAAGACTCGGGACTAGGTCATGAGCAGTTCTTC.